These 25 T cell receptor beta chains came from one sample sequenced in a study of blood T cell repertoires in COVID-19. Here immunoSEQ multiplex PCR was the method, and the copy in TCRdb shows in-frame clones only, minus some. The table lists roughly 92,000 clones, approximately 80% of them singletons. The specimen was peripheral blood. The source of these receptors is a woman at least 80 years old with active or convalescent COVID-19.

In nucleotides, the CDR3 is TGTGCCAGCAGTTACGCGGGGCAAGAGACCCAGTACTTC. Translated, it gives CASSYAGQETQYF. The genes are TRBV6-6 and TRBJ2-5, with D perhaps matching TRBD2 (6 bases). The CDR3 is made up of 13 amino acids. Germline loops: CDR1 MNHNY, CDR2 SVGAGI (reference sequence). With 2 bases removed from V and 2 bases from J, the gap between germline ends came to 6 bases.

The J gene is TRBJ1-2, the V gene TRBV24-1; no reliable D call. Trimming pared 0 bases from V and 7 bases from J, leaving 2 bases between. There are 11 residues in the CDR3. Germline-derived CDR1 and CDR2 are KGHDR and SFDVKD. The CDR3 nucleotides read TGTGCCACCAGTGATTTGCTTGGCTACACCTTC. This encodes CATSDLLGYTF.

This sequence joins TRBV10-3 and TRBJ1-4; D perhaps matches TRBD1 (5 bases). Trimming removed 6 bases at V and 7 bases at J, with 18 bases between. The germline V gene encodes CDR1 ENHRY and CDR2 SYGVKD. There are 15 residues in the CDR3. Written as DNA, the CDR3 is TGTGCCATCAGCGCAGGGACCCTGGGGGGTGAAAAACTGTTTTTT. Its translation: CAISAGTLGGEKLFF.

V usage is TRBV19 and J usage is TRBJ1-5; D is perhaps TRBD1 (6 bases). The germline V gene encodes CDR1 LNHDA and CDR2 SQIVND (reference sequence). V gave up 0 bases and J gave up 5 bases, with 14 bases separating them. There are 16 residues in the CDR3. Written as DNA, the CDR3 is TGTGCCAGTAGTATAGATGGGGGGGGCCATCATCAGCCCCAGCATTTT. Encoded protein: CASSIDGGGHHQPQHF. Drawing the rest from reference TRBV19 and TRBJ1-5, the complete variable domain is DGGITQSPKYLFRKEGQNVTLSCEQNLNHDAMYWYRQDPGQGLRLIYYSQIVNDFQKGDIAEGYSVSREKKESFPLTVTSAQKNPTAFYLCASSIDGGGHHQPQHFGDGTRLSIL.

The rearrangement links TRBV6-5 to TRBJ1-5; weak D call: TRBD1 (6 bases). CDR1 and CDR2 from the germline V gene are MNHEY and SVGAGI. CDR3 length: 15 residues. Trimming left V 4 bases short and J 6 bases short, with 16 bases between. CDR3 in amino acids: CASSLTSSRGQPQHF. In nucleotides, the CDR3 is TGTGCCAGCAGTTTAACAAGTTCCAGGGGTCAGCCCCAGCATTTT.

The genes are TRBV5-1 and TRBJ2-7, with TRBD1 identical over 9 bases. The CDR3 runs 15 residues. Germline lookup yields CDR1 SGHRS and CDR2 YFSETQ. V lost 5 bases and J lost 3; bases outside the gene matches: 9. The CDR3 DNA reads TGCGCCAGCAGACCAACCCCGGGACAGGGCTACGAGCAGTACTTC. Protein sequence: CASRPTPGQGYEQYF.

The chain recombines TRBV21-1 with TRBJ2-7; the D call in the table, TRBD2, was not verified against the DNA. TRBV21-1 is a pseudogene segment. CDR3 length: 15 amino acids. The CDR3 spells CASSRRERSAYEQYF. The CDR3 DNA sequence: TGTGCCAGCAGCCGTCGGGAGAGGAGCGCCTACGAGCAGTACTTC.

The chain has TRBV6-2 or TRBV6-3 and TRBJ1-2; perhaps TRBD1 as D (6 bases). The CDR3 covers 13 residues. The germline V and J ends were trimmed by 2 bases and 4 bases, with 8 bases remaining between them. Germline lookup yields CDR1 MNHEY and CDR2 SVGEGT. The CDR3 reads CASSYGQIYGYTF. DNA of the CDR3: TGTGCCAGCAGTTACGGACAGATCTATGGCTACACCTTC.

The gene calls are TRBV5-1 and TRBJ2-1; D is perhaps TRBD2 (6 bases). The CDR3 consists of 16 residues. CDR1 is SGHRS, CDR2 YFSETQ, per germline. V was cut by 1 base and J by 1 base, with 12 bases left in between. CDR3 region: CASSLNGGLSYNEQFF. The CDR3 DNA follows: TGCGCCAGCAGCTTGAATGGAGGGTTATCCTACAATGAGCAGTTCTTC.

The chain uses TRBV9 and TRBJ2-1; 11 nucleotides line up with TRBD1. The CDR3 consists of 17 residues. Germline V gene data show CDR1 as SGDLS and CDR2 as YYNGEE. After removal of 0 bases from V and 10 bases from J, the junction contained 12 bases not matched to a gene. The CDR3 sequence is CASSVGPGGTGGGEQFF. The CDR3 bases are TGTGCCAGCAGCGTAGGACCGGGAGGGACAGGGGGAGGGGAGCAGTTCTTC.

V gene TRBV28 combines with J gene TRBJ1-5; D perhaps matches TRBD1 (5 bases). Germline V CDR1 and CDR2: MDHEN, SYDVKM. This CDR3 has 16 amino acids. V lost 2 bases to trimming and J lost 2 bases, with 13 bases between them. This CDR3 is CASSLAAGVGNQPQHF. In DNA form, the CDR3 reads TGTGCCAGCAGTTTAGCTGCGGGGGTCGGCAATCAGCCCCAGCATTTT.

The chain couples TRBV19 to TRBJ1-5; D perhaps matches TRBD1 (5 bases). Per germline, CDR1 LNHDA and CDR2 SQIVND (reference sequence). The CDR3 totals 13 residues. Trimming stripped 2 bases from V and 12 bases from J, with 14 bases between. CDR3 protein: CASSIPPGLHQHF. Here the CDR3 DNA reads TGTGCCAGTAGTATACCCCCGGGACTTCACCAGCATTTT.

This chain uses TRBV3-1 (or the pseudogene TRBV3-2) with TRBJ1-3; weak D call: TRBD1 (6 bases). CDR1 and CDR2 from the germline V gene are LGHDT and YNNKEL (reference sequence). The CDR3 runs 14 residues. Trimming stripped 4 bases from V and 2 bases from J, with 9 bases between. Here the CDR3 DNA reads TGTGCCAGCAGCCGCACAGGGCCTGGAAACACCATATATTTT. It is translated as CASSRTGPGNTIYF.

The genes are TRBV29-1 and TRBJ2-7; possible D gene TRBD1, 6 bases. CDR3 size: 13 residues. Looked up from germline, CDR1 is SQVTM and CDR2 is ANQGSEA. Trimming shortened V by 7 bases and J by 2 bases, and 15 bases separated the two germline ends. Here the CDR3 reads CSAARTAAYEQYF. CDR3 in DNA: TGCAGCGCCGCCAGGACAGCGGCCTACGAGCAGTACTTC.

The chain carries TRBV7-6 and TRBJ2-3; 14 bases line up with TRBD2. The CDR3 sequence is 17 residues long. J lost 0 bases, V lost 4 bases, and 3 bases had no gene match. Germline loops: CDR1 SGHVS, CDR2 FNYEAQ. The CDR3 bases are TGTGCCAGCAGCTCGGGACTAGCGGGAGCTAGCACAGATACGCAGTATTTT. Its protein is CASSSGLAGASTDTQYF.

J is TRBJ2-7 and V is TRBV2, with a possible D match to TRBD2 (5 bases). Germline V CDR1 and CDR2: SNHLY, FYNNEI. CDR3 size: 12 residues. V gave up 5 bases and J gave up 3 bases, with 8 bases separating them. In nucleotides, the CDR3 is TGTGCCAGCAGTCTCACTAGCTACGAGCAGTACTTC. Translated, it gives CASSLTSYEQYF.

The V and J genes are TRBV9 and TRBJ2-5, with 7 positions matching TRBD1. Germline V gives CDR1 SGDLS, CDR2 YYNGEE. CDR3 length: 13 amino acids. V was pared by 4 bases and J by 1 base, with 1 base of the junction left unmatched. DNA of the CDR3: TGTGCCAGCAGCCGGGACAGCCAAGAGACCCAGTACTTC. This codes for CASSRDSQETQYF. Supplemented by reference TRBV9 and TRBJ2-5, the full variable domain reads DSGVTQTPKHLITATGQRVTLRCSPRSGDLSVYWYQQSLDQGLQFLIQYYNGEERAKGNILERFSAQQFPDLHSELNLSSLELGDSALYFCASSRDSQETQYFGPGTRLLVL.

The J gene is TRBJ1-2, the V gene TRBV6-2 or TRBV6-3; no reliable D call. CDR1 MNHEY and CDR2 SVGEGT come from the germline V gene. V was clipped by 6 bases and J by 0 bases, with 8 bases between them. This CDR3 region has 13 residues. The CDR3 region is CASSGPSNYGYTF. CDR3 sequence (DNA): TGTGCCAGCAGCGGGCCCTCTAACTATGGCTACACCTTC.

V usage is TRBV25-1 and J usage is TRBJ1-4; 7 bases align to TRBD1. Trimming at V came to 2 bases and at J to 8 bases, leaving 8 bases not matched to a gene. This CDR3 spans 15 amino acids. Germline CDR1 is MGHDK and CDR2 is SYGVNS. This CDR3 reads CASSEGGSGGEKLFF. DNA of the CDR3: TGTGCCAGCAGTGAAGGGGGGTCAGGGGGAGAAAAACTGTTTTTT. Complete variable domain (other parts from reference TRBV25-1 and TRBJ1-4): EADIYQTPRYLVIGTGKKITLECSQTMGHDKMYWYQQDPGMELHLIHYSYGVNSTEKGDLSSESTVSRIRTEHFPLTLESARPSHTSQYLCASSEGGSGGEKLFFGSGTQLSVL.

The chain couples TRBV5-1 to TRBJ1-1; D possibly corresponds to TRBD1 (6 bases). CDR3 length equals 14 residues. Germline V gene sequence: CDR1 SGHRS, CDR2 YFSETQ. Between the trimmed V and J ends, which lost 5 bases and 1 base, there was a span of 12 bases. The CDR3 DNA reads TGCGCCAGCAGGGGCAGGGGCTCGAACACTGAAGCTTTCTTT. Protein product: CASRGRGSNTEAFF. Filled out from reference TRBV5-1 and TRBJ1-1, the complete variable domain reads KAGVTQTPRYLIKTRGQQVTLSCSPISGHRSVSWYQQTPGQGLQFLFEYFSETQRNKGNFPGRFSGRQFSNSRSEMNVSTLELGDSALYLCASRGRGSNTEAFFGQGTRLTVV.

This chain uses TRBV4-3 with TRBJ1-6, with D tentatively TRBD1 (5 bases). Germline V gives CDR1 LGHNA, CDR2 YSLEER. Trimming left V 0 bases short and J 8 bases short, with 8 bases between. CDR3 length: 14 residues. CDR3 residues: CASSQDIGDSPLHF. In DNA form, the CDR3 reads TGCGCCAGCAGCCAAGATATAGGGGATTCACCCCTCCACTTT.

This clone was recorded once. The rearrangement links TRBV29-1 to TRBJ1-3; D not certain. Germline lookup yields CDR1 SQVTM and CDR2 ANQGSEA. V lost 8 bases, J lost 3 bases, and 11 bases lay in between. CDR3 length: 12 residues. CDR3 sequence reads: CSIGGVGNTIYF. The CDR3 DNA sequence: TGCAGCATCGGCGGGGTTGGAAACACCATATATTTT.

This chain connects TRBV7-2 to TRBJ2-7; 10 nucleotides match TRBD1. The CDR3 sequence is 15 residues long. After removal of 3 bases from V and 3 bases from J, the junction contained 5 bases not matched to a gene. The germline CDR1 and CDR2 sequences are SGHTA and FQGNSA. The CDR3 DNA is TGTGCCAGCAGCTTGAGGACAGGGGGAAACTACGAGCAGTACTTC. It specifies CASSLRTGGNYEQYF.

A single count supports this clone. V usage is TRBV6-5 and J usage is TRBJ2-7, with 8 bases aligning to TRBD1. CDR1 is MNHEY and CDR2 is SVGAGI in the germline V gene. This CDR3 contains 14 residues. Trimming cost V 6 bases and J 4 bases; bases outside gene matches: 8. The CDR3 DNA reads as TGTGCCAGCAGCCTAAACGGACAGGGTTACGAGCAGTACTTC. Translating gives CASSLNGQGYEQYF.

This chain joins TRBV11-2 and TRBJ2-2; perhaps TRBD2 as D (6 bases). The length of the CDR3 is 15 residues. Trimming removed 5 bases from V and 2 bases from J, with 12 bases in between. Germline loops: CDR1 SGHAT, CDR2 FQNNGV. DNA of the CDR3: TGTGCCAGCAGCCCCACTGGGACTAACACCGGGGAGCTGTTTTTT. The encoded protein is CASSPTGTNTGELFF.